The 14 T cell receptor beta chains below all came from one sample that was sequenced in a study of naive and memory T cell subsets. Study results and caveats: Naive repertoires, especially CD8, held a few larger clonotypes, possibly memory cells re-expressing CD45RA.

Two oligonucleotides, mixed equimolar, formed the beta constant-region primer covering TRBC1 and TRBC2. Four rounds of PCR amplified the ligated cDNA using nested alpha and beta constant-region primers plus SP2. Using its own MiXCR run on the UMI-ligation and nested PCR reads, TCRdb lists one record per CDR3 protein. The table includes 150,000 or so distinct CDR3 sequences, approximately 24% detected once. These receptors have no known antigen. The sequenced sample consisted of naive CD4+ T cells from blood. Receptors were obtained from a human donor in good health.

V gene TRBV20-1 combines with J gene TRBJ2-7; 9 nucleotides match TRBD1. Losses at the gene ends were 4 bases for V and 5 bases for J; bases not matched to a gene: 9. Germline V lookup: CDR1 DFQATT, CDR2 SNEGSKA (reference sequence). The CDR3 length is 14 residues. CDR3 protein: CSATREGQGDEQYF. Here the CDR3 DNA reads TGCAGTGCTACCCGAGAGGGACAGGGCGACGAGCAGTACTTC.

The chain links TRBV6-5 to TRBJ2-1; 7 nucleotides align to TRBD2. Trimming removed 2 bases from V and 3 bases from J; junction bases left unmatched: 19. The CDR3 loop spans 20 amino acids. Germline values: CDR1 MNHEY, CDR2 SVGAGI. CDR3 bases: TGTGCCAGCAGTTACGTTGGCGGGAGATACGAGGGACGGGGCTACAATGAGCAGTTCTTC. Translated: CASSYVGGRYEGRGYNEQFF.

CDR3 in amino acids: CSASQLAGVGEQYF. The DNA for the CDR3 is TGCAGTGCTAGCCAACTAGCGGGAGTGGGAGAGCAGTACTTC. The rearrangement joins TRBV20-1 to TRBJ2-7; 11 nucleotides align to TRBD2. Trimming cost V 3 bases and J 7 bases; bases outside gene matches: 8. Germline lookup yields CDR1 DFQATT and CDR2 SNEGSKA (reference sequence). This CDR3 spans 14 amino acids.

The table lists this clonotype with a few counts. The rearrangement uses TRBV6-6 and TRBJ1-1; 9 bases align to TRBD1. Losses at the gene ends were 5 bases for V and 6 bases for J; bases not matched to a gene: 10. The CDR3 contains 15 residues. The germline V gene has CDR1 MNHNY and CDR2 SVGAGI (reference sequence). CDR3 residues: CASSHYRGLMAEAFF. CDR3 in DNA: TGTGCCAGCAGTCACTACAGGGGGCTTATGGCTGAAGCTTTCTTT.

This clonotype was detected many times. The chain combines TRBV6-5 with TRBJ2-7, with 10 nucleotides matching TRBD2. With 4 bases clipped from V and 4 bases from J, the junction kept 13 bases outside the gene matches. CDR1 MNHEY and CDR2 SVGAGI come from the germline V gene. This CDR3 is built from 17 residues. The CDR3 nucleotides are TGTGCCAGCAGTTCCCCGACCTTTAGCGGGAGGACGTACGAGCAGTACTTC. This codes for CASSSPTFSGRTYEQYF.

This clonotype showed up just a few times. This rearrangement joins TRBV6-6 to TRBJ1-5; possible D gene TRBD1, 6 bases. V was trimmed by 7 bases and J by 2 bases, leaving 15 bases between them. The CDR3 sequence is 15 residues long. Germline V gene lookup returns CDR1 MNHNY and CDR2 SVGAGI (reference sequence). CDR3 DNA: TGTGCCAGCACCTCACAGGGCCTAGGCAATCAGCCCCAGCATTTT. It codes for CASTSQGLGNQPQHF.

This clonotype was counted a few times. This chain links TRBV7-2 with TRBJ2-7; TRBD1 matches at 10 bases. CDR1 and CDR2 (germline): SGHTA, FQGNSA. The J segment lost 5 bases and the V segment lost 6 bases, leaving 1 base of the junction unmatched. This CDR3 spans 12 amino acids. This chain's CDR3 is CASRGQGNEQYF. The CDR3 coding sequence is TGTGCCAGCAGGGGACAGGGGAACGAGCAGTACTTC.

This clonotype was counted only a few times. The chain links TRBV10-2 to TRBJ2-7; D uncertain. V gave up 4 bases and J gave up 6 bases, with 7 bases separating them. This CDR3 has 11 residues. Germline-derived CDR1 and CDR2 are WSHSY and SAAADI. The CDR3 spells CASSALGEQYF. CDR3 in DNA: TGCGCCAGCAGTGCTCTCGGCGAGCAGTACTTC.

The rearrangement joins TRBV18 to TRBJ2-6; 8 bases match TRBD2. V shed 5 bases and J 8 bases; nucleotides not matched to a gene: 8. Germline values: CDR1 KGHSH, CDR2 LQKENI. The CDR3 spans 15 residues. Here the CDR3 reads CASSAILADTNVLTF. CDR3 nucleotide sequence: TGTGCCAGCTCAGCAATACTAGCGGATACCAACGTCCTGACTTTC.

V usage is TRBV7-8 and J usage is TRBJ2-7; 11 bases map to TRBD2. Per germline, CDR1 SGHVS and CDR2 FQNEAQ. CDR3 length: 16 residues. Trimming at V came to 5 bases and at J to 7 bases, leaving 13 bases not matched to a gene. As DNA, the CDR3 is TGTGCCAGCAGCCTACCGGAACTAGCGGGAGCACGGGAGCAGTACTTC. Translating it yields CASSLPELAGAREQYF.

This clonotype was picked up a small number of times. CDR3: CASSLLPGNEKLFF. The DNA of the CDR3 is TGTGCCAGCAGTTTATTACCGGGTAATGAAAAACTGTTTTTT. This chain uses TRBV28 with TRBJ1-4; D uncertain. V was cut by 1 base and J by 4 bases, with 7 bases left in between. The length of the CDR3 is 14 residues. Germline loops: CDR1 MDHEN, CDR2 SYDVKM.

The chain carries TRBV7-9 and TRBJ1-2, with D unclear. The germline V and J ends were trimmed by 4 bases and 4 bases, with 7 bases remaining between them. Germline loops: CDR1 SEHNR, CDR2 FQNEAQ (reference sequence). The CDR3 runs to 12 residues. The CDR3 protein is CASSSDGYGYTF. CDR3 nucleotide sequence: TGTGCCAGCAGCTCAGACGGCTATGGCTACACCTTC.

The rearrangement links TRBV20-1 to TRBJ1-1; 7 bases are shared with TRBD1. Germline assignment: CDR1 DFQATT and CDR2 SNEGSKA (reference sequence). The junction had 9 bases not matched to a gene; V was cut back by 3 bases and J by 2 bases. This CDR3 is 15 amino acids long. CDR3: CSARINRGLNTEAFF. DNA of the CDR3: TGCAGTGCTAGGATAAACAGGGGACTAAACACTGAAGCTTTCTTT.

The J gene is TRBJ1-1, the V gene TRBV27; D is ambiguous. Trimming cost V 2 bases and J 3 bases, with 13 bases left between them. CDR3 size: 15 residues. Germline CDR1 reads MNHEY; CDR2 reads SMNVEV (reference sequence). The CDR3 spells CASSLRPTQHTEAFF. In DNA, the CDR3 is TGTGCCAGCAGTTTAAGGCCGACACAACACACTGAAGCTTTCTTT.